Following are 10 T cell receptor beta chains from one sample sequenced in a study of early T cells in non-severe SARS-CoV-2 infection. TCRdb analysed the 5' RACE reads with MiXCR anew, one entry per CDR3 protein. Among around 83,000 distinct CDR3 sequences, about 10% were seen once, and the ten largest hold around 7.5%. The material sequenced was whole blood, taken at baseline. The receptors were gathered from an adult who was a healthcare worker with PCR-confirmed SARS-CoV-2 infection or an uninfected control (not recorded which).

A few counts support this clonotype. This rearrangement joins TRBV30 to TRBJ2-1; 11 bases line up with TRBD2. V shed 1 base, J shed 0 bases, and the junction held 5 bases outside the gene matches. CDR3 length: 17 amino acids. Germline V gene data show CDR1 as GTSNPN and CDR2 as SVGIG (reference sequence). As DNA, the CDR3 is TGTGCCTGGAGTGCTAGCGGGAGGCGGGGCTCCTACAATGAGCAGTTCTTC. The encoded protein is CAWSASGRRGSYNEQFF.

A few counts support this clonotype. The chain uses TRBV19 and TRBJ1-2, with D uncertain. Between the trimmed V and J ends, which lost 4 bases and 2 bases, there was a span of 14 bases. This CDR3 has 15 residues. CDR1 is LNHDA, CDR2 SQIVND, per germline (reference sequence). CDR3 in DNA: TGTGCCAGTAGTACGCAAGGGAGGAGCAACTATGGCTACACCTTC. It translates to CASSTQGRSNYGYTF. The full variable domain, rest sourced from reference TRBV19 and TRBJ1-2, is DGGITQSPKYLFRKEGQNVTLSCEQNLNHDAMYWYRQDPGQGLRLIYYSQIVNDFQKGDIAEGYSVSREKKESFPLTVTSAQKNPTAFYLCASSTQGRSNYGYTFGSGTRLTVV.

This sequence joins TRBV18 and TRBJ2-6; 11 nucleotides align to TRBD2. CDR1 and CDR2 (germline): KGHSH, LQKENI. The CDR3 has 17 amino acids. With V trimmed by 0 bases and J by 5 bases, 3 bases remained unmatched. DNA for the CDR3: TGTGCCAGCTCACCACCCGCTAGCGGGAGGCGGGCCAACGTCCTGACTTTC. Amino acid sequence: CASSPPASGRRANVLTF.

This clonotype occurred a few times. The rearrangement links TRBV6-8 to TRBJ2-2; weak D call: TRBD2 (5 bases). V was clipped by 8 bases and J by 7 bases, with 11 bases between them. The CDR3 covers 12 residues. Germline assignment: CDR1 MNHGY and CDR2 SAAAGT. CDR3 protein: CASLSGNGELFF. CDR3 bases: TGTGCCAGCCTCTCGGGGAACGGGGAGCTGTTTTTT.

This clonotype was picked up many times. The V gene is TRBV7-8, the J gene TRBJ2-6, with 11 bases matching TRBD2. The V gene's germline CDR1 is SGHVS and CDR2 FQNEAQ. V was pared by 5 bases and J by 5 bases, with 11 bases of the junction left unmatched. The CDR3 is made up of 18 amino acids. The CDR3 region is CASSPGLADSWRANVLTF. For the CDR3, the DNA is TGTGCCAGCAGCCCGGGACTAGCGGATTCATGGAGGGCCAACGTCCTGACTTTC.

This clonotype was seen more than once but under ten times. This chain uses TRBV12-3 or TRBV12-4 with TRBJ2-2; D remains unclear. There are 15 residues in the CDR3. V was clipped by 3 bases and J by 1 base, with 9 bases between them. CDR3 bases: TGTGCCAGCAGTTTTGGTGTGGGGAACACCGGGGAGCTGTTTTTT. Protein product: CASSFGVGNTGELFF.

This clonotype occurred a few times. The chain employs TRBV20-1 and TRBJ2-7; TRBD2 aligns across 13 bases. The germline gives CDR1 DFQATT, CDR2 SNEGSKA (reference sequence). Trimming removed 3 bases from V and 2 bases from J; junction bases left unmatched: 1. CDR3 size: 14 residues. The CDR3 region is CSARGTSGTYEQYF. The CDR3 coding sequence is TGCAGTGCTAGGGGGACTAGCGGGACCTACGAGCAGTACTTC.

Many counts were recorded for this clonotype. The rearrangement links TRBV7-6 to TRBJ1-5; the D is unclear. The germline CDR1 and CDR2 sequences are SGHVS and FNYEAQ. The length of the CDR3 is 13 residues. Trimming took 4 bases from V and 5 from J, leaving 9 bases between them. The CDR3 DNA reads as TGTGCCAGCAGCTCCAGAGGAGATCAGCCCCAGCATTTT. This encodes CASSSRGDQPQHF.

This clonotype was picked up many times. The V gene is TRBV27, the J gene TRBJ1-5, with D maybe TRBD1 (6 bases). The CDR3 loop spans 15 amino acids. The V end was cut by 0 bases, the J end by 1 base, with 7 bases between. Germline CDR1 and CDR2: MNHEY and SMNVEV (reference sequence). DNA of the CDR3: TGTGCCAGCAGTTTATCCGGACAGAGCAATCAGCCCCAGCATTTT. Protein sequence: CASSLSGQSNQPQHF.

This clonotype was detected ten times or more. The chain links TRBV20-1 to TRBJ1-3, with 11 bases matching TRBD1. This CDR3 spans 16 amino acids. CDR1 DFQATT and CDR2 SNEGSKA come from the germline V gene (reference sequence). The V and J ends lost 0 bases and 4 bases, in that order; junction bases with no gene match: 5. The CDR3 region is CSARDTDRGRGNTIYF. The CDR3 coding sequence is TGCAGTGCTAGAGATACGGACAGGGGGCGAGGAAACACCATATATTTT.